Following are 20 T cell receptor beta chains from one sample sequenced in a study of shared clonotypes between healthy human individuals. Clones were read by immunoSEQ multiplex PCR, and TCRdb kept only the in-frame ones, dropping some. Found here are some 2,500,000 clones, 90% to 95% of them singletons; the top ten hold about 0.34%. Material: naive CD4+ T cells from PBMCs. Subset in this sample: CD45RA+ positively selected. These receptors came from a young man in good health. Some clones in this sample may be carry-over from other donors' samples.

The gene calls are TRBV28 and TRBJ1-1; D is unclear. This CDR3 comprises 13 residues. Germline V gene sequence: CDR1 MDHEN, CDR2 SYDVKM. Trimming took 3 bases from V and 8 from J, leaving 13 bases between them. Here the CDR3 reads CASSFVGQREAFF. For the CDR3, the DNA is TGTGCCAGCAGTTTTGTAGGGCAGAGAGAAGCTTTCTTT.

This chain connects TRBV5-1 to TRBJ2-6; the D gene is possibly TRBD2 (5 bases). Germline CDR1 and CDR2: SGHRS and YFSETQ. This CDR3 region has 15 residues. V lost 7 bases, J lost 0 bases, and 11 bases lay in between. The CDR3 is CASGGQSSGANVLTF. Written as DNA, the CDR3 is TGCGCCAGCGGCGGGCAGAGCTCTGGGGCCAACGTCCTGACTTTC.

V and J are TRBV2 and TRBJ2-3; D remains unclear. Trimming removed 6 bases from V and 1 base from J, with 14 bases in between. The CDR3 extends over 15 amino acids. CDR1 SNHLY and CDR2 FYNNEI come from the germline V gene. The CDR3 region is CASRVDPRGTDTQYF. CDR3 sequence (DNA): TGTGCCAGCAGAGTAGACCCCCGCGGCACAGATACGCAGTATTTT.

This chain joins TRBV27 and TRBJ2-7, with a weak D call TRBD1 (6 bases). Trimming took 1 base from V and 0 from J, leaving 10 bases between them. The germline CDR1 and CDR2 sequences are MNHEY and SMNVEV (reference sequence). CDR3 size: 15 residues. The CDR3 DNA follows: TGTGCCAGCAGTTTATACAGGGCGAACTCCTACGAGCAGTACTTC. It translates to CASSLYRANSYEQYF.

This clone showed up just once. This sequence joins TRBV28 and TRBJ2-3, with TRBD2 identical over 12 bases. Per germline, CDR1 MDHEN and CDR2 SYDVKM. This CDR3 spans 16 amino acids. Trimming removed 7 bases from V and 8 bases from J; junction bases left unmatched: 13. The CDR3 sequence: CASKPGLAGRPGTQYF. DNA for the CDR3: TGTGCCAGCAAACCGGGACTAGCGGGTCGTCCTGGTACGCAGTATTTT.

The gene calls are TRBV2 and TRBJ1-5, with no clear D. CDR3 size: 15 residues. The germline V and J ends were trimmed by 2 bases and 4 bases, with 12 bases remaining between them. The germline gives CDR1 SNHLY, CDR2 FYNNEI. The CDR3: CASSEMGGVNQPQHF. The CDR3 coding sequence is TGTGCCAGCAGTGAAATGGGTGGGGTTAATCAGCCCCAGCATTTT. Combining the CDR3 with reference TRBV2 and TRBJ1-5 gives the whole variable domain EPEVTQTPSHQVTQMGQEVILRCVPISNHLYFYWYRQILGQKVEFLVSFYNNEISEKSEIFDDQFSVERPDGSNFTLKIRSTKLEDSAMYFCASSEMGGVNQPQHFGDGTRLSIL.

This chain links TRBV5-1 with TRBJ1-2; D is undetermined. Trimming cost V 4 bases and J 4 bases, with 17 bases left between them. The germline V gene has CDR1 SGHRS and CDR2 YFSETQ. This CDR3 spans 15 amino acids. The CDR3 is CASSPTPTRGYGYTF. CDR3 in DNA: TGCGCCAGCAGCCCGACCCCCACCCGGGGCTATGGCTACACCTTC.

This sequence joins TRBV7-9 and TRBJ2-3; D is possibly TRBD2 (5 bases). Trimming stripped 6 bases from V and 0 bases from J, with 7 bases between. Looked up from germline, CDR1 is SEHNR and CDR2 is FQNEAQ (reference sequence). This CDR3 is 13 amino acids long. The CDR3 spells CASRRESTDTQYF. The CDR3 coding sequence is TGTGCCAGCAGGAGGGAGAGCACAGATACGCAGTATTTT.

Comments on this clone: The sample holds other DNA sequences that translate to the same CDR3. This chain connects TRBV5-1 to TRBJ1-3, with D possibly TRBD1 on 6 matching bases. The CDR3 contains 16 residues. Trimming cost V 0 bases and J 0 bases, with 10 bases left between them. Germline CDR1 reads SGHRS; CDR2 reads YFSETQ. The CDR3: CASSLEGGSSGNTIYF. In nucleotides, the CDR3 is TGCGCCAGCAGCTTGGAAGGGGGAAGCTCTGGAAACACCATATATTTT.

V gene TRBV29-1 combines with J gene TRBJ1-3, with a possible D match to TRBD1 (6 bases). Germline assignment: CDR1 SQVTM and CDR2 ANQGSEA. Trimming stripped 0 bases from V and 9 bases from J, with 18 bases between. The CDR3 has 15 residues. The CDR3 protein is CSVEEGRGRIGTIYF. As DNA, the CDR3 is TGCAGCGTTGAAGAGGGCAGGGGACGCATAGGCACCATATATTTT.

The rearrangement links TRBV4-1 to TRBJ1-3; 7 bases fit TRBD1. The J segment lost 0 bases and the V segment lost 5 bases, leaving 7 bases of the junction unmatched. This CDR3 comprises 16 residues. Germline CDR1 is MGHRA and CDR2 is YSYEKL. The CDR3, as DNA: TGCGCCAGCAGCGCTCCCACAGGGGCCTCTGGAAACACCATATATTTT. Translation: CASSAPTGASGNTIYF.

This clone showed up just a few times. This chain connects TRBV30 to TRBJ1-5, with 10 positions matching TRBD1. Germline V lookup: CDR1 GTSNPN, CDR2 SVGIG (reference sequence). The junction had 4 bases not matched to a gene; V was cut back by 4 bases and J by 7 bases. CDR3 length: 13 residues. In DNA, the CDR3 is TGTGCCTGGACGACGACAGGGGGCCAGCCCCAGCATTTT. Its protein is CAWTTTGGQPQHF.

This chain uses TRBV27 with TRBJ2-5; possibly TRBD1 or TRBD2 for D (5 bases each). The CDR3 totals 20 residues. Per the germline V gene, CDR1 is MNHEY and CDR2 is SMNVEV (reference sequence). V was trimmed by 0 bases and J by 0 bases, leaving 23 bases between them. The CDR3 protein is CASSLSPPVRDVRYQETQYF. CDR3 DNA sequence: TGTGCCAGCAGTTTATCGCCTCCCGTCCGGGACGTTAGGTACCAAGAGACCCAGTACTTC.

The chain has TRBV5-4 and TRBJ1-1, with D unclear. Trimming shortened V by 2 bases and J by 1 base, and 12 bases separated the two germline ends. The CDR3 length is 15 residues. The germline CDR1 and CDR2 sequences are SGHNT and YYREEE (reference sequence). In DNA form, the CDR3 reads TGTGCCAGCAGCTTACTCGGACGGCCGAACACTGAAGCTTTCTTT. It is translated as CASSLLGRPNTEAFF.

J is TRBJ2-1 and V is TRBV28, with no clear D. Trimming removed 11 bases at V and 2 bases at J, with 7 bases between. This CDR3 comprises 11 residues. Germline CDR1 and CDR2: MDHEN and SYDVKM. The CDR3, as DNA: TGTGCCGCAACCACCTACAATGAGCAGTTCTTC. It encodes CAATTYNEQFF.

This clone came up once. The J gene is TRBJ2-7, the V gene TRBV7-2; 13 nucleotides match TRBD2. The germline V gene has CDR1 SGHTA and CDR2 FQGNSA. V lost 5 bases to trimming and J lost 3 bases; unmatched junction nucleotides: 10. The CDR3 extends over 17 amino acids. CDR3: CASSTDALAGGSYEQYF. The CDR3 DNA sequence: TGTGCCAGCAGCACCGACGCACTAGCGGGAGGGAGCTACGAGCAGTACTTC.

With respect to this clone: The junction does not match germline at one end; this may be a read error. Within the sample, other DNA sequences also encode this same CDR3. V usage is TRBV7-2 and J usage is TRBJ2-2; 8 nucleotides agree with TRBD2. The CDR3 spans 15 residues. Germline V gives CDR1 SGHTA, CDR2 FQGNSA. The CDR3 DNA reads as TGTGCCAGCAGGTTAGCGGGGACGAACACCGGGGAGCTGTTTTTT. Translating it yields CASRLAGTNTGELFF.

The chain employs TRBV7-9 and TRBJ1-1; D perhaps matches TRBD1 (5 bases). CDR1 and CDR2 from the germline V gene are SEHNR and FQNEAQ (reference sequence). Trimming pared 2 bases from V and 2 bases from J, leaving 9 bases between. The CDR3 runs 14 residues. The CDR3 loop reads CASSLWDRNTEAFF. CDR3 coding DNA: TGTGCCAGCAGCTTATGGGACCGTAACACTGAAGCTTTCTTT.

This sequence joins TRBV5-8 and TRBJ1-2, with D tentatively TRBD1 (6 bases). Germline lookup yields CDR1 SGHTS and CDR2 YDEGEE. The CDR3 length is 15 residues. Trimming removed 3 bases at V and 0 bases at J, with 12 bases between. The CDR3, as DNA: TGTGCCAGCAGCTGGGGGGGGACACCTAACTATGGCTACACCTTC. Translated: CASSWGGTPNYGYTF.

The rearrangement uses TRBV9 and TRBJ2-2; TRBD2 might be the D (6 bases). Between the trimmed V and J ends, which lost 4 bases and 0 bases, there was a span of 16 bases. Germline V CDR1 and CDR2: SGDLS, YYNGEE. The CDR3 length is 17 residues. DNA for the CDR3: TGTGCCAGCAGCCCCTTGTCGCTAGCGTCGAACACCGGGGAGCTGTTTTTT. This translates into CASSPLSLASNTGELFF.